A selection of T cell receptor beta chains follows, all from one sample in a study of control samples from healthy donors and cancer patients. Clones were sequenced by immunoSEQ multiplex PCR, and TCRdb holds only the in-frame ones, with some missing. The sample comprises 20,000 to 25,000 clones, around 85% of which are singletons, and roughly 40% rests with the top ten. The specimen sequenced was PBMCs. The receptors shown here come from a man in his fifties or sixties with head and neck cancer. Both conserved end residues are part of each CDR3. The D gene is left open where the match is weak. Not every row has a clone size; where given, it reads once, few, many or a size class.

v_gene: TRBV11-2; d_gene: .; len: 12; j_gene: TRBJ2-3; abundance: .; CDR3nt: TGTGCCAGCAGCTCAAGCTCAGATACGCAGTATTTT; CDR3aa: CASSSSSDTQYF
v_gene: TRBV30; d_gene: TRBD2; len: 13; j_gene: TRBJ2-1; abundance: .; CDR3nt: TGTGCCTGGGGACTAGCGTTTTACAATGAGCAGTTCTTC; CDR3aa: CAWGLAFYNEQFF
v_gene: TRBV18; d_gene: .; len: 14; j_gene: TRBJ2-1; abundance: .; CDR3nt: TGTGCCAGCTCCCCCACCTACTCCTACAATGAGCAGTTCTTC; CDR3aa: CASSPTYSYNEQFF
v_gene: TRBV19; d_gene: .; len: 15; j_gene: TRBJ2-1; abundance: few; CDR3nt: TGTGCCAGTAGTATTGCTACCTTCTCCTACAATGAGCAGTTCTTC; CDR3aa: CASSIATFSYNEQFF
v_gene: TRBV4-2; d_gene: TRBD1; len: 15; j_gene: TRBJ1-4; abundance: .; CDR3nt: TGTGCCAGCAGCTATGGACAGGGCACTAATGAAAAACTGTTTTTT; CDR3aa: CASSYGQGTNEKLFF
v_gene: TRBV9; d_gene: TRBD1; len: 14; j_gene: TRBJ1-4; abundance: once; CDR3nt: TGTGCCAGCAGCGTAGGACAGGGAGGAGAAAAACTGTTTTTT; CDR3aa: CASSVGQGGEKLFF
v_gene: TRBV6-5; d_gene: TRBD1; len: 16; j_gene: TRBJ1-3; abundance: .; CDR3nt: TGTGCCAGCAGTTACTCAGGGACAGGGGGAAAAACTACCATATATTTT; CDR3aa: CASSYSGTGGKTTIYF
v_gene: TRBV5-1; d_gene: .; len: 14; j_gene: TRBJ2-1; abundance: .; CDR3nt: TGCGCCAGCAGTTTCGACAGGTCCTACAATGAGCAGTTCTTC; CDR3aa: CASSFDRSYNEQFF
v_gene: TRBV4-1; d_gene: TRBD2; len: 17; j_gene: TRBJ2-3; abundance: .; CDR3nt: TGCGCCAGCAGCCAAGTTCCTAGCGGGAGTATCGCAGATACGCAGTATTTT; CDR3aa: CASSQVPSGSIADTQYF
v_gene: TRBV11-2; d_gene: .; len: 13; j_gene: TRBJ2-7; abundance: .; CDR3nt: TGTGCCAGCAGCTTAGCTACCTCCTACGAGCAGTACTTC; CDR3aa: CASSLATSYEQYF
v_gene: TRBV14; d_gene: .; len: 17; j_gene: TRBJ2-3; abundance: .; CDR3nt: TGTGCCAGCAGCCAAGATGGAGTGAGTGCCGGCACAGATACGCAGTATTTT; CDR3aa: CASSQDGVSAGTDTQYF
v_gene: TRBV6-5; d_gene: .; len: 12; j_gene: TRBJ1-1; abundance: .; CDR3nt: TGTGCCAGCAGCTCCGGACGTCCTGAAGCTTTCTTT; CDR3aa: CASSSGRPEAFF
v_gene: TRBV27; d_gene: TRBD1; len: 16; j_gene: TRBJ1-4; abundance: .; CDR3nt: TGTGCCAGCAGGATCACAGGGGGGTACGGTAATGAAAAACTGTTTTTT; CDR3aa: CASRITGGYGNEKLFF
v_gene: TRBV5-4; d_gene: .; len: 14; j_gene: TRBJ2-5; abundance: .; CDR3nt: TGTGCCAGCAGCTTCCAACAGGGTGGAGAGACCCAGTACTTC; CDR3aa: CASSFQQGGETQYF
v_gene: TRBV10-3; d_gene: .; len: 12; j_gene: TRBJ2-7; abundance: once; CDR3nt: TGTGCCACTCTTGGGGAGCAGACCGAGCAGTACTTC; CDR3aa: CATLGEQTEQYF
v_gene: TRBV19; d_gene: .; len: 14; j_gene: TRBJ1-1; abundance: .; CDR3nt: TGTGCCAGTAGCCCCAAGCCCAGGGTCCCTGAAGCTTTCTTT; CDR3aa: CASSPKPRVPEAFF
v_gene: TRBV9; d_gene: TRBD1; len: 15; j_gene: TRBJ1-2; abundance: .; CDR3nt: TGTGCCAGCAGCACCAAGGGACAGGGGGGCTATGGCTACACCTTC; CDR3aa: CASSTKGQGGYGYTF
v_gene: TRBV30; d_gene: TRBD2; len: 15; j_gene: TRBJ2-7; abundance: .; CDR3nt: TGTGCCTGGATGCCCGGAACGGGAGGGACCCACGAGCAGTACTTC; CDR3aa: CAWMPGTGGTHEQYF
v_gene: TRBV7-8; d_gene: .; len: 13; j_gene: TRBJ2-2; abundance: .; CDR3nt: TGTGCCAGCAGCTTATACCAACGTGGGGAGCTGTTTTTT; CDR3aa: CASSLYQRGELFF
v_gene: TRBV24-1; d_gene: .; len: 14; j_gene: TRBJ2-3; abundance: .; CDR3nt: TGTGCCACCAGTGAGGACGGGGGCACAGATACGCAGTATTTT; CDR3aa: CATSEDGGTDTQYF
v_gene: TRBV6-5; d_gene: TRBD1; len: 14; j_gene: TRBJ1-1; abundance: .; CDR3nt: TGTGCCAGCAGATGGGGACAGAAGAACACTGAAGCTTTCTTT; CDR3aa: CASRWGQKNTEAFF
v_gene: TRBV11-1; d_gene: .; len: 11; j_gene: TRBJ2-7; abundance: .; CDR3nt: TGTGCCAGCAGCCGCGGCCGCGAGCAGTACTTC; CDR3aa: CASSRGREQYF
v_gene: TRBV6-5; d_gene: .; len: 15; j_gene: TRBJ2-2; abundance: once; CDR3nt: TGTGCCAGCAGTTCCACCGGGTGGAACACCGGGGAGCTGTTTTTT; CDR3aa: CASSSTGWNTGELFF
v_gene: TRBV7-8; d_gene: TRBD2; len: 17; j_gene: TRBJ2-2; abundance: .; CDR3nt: TGTGCCAGCAGCTTAATGGCTAGCGGGAGACACACCGGGGAGCTGTTTTTT; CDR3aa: CASSLMASGRHTGELFF
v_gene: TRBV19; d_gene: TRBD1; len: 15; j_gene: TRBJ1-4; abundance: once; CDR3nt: TGTGCCAGTAGTACCCGAGGAGGGGGCGGTGAAAAACTGTTTTTT; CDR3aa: CASSTRGGGGEKLFF
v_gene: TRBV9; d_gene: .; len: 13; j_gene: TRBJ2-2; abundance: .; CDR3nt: TGTGCCAGCAGCGTTCTATCGGGCGGGGAGCTGTTTTTT; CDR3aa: CASSVLSGGELFF
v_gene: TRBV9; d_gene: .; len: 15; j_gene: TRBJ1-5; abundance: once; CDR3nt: TGTGCCAGCAGCGTAGGGGGGATAGGCAATCAGCCCCAGCATTTT; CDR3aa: CASSVGGIGNQPQHF
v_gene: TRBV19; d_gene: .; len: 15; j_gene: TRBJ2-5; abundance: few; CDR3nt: TGTGCCAGTAGTTGGACGGGGGTCCCCCAAGAGACCCAGTACTTC; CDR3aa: CASSWTGVPQETQYF